This T cell receptor beta chain was profiled in a study of cytomegalovirus exposure and HLA in healthy donors. General study findings and limits: The authors later found most CMV-associated TCR beta chains appeared HLA-restricted. Using a false discovery rate of 0.05, a later analysis showed that 16,000 or so TCR beta sequences were associated with HLA alleles. The authors assumed roughly uniform sequencing depth across donors for presence/absence analyses.

Concerning this clone itself: Its antigen is not identified.

PCR involved 60 Vbeta and 13 Jbeta primers. This table comes from immunoSEQ multiplex PCR, and its TCRdb copy is limited to in-frame clones, with some not included. In the table there are around 90,000 clones, over 55% of which are singletons. Germline V gives CDR1 SGHAT, CDR2 FQNNGV. CDR3 length: 15 amino acids. V lost 3 bases and J 7 bases, leaving 18 bases between the germline ends. While unrecorded immune exposures were likely, the donors were nominally healthy when sampled. The receptor was derived from a boy aged 10-17 years in good health and CMV-seropositive. The sequencing input was PBMCs. The gene calls are TRBV11-2 and TRBJ1-2; possible D gene TRBD1, 6 bases. DNA of the CDR3: TGTGCCAGCAGCTTCCTGGGGGGGGCCCAGGGTGGCTACACCTTC. This sequence encodes CASSFLGGAQGGYTF.